Below, 28 T cell receptor beta chains from the same sample are listed, as sequenced in a study of Ad26.COV2.S vaccination and SARS-CoV-2 variants. Treatment specified: about 20 received Ad26.COV2.S at low or high dose, single or two shots; about 5 received placebo; per-sample allocation not given. It was on day 63 after the first vaccine or placebo injection that samples were taken. This table comes from immunoSEQ multiplex PCR, and its TCRdb copy is limited to in-frame clones, with some not included. The data contain about 420,000 clones, around nine tenths of them singletons. The sequencing here drew on peripheral blood, taken in a trial of Ad26.COV2.S vaccine versus placebo. The receptor source for this set is a person between 18 and 65 years old who received the Ad26.COV2.S COVID-19 vaccine or a placebo.

V usage is TRBV27 and J usage is TRBJ2-7; D possibly uses TRBD1 or TRBD2 (6 bases each). The germline gives CDR1 MNHEY, CDR2 SMNVEV (reference sequence). This CDR3 spans 14 amino acids. V gave up 3 bases and J gave up 2 bases, with 11 bases separating them. The CDR3 bases are TGTGCCAGCAGTTTCGGGGGCCTCCCCTACGAGCAGTACTTC. Translation gives CASSFGGLPYEQYF.

This clone appeared a single time. The chain is built from TRBV28 and TRBJ1-2; 9 bases are shared with TRBD1. Trimming took 4 bases from V and 4 from J; bases not matched to a gene: 4. The CDR3 is 14 amino acids. Germline values: CDR1 MDHEN, CDR2 SYDVKM. CDR3 DNA: TGTGCCAGCAGTTGGGGACAGGGCAGCTATGGCTACACCTTC. As protein: CASSWGQGSYGYTF.

This sequence joins TRBV18 and TRBJ1-1; maybe TRBD1 (6 bases). Germline-derived CDR1 and CDR2 are KGHSH and LQKENI. V was pared by 4 bases and J by 2 bases, with 20 bases between. CDR3 length: 17 amino acids. This CDR3 is CASSQTRWTADNTEAFF. The CDR3 nucleotides read TGTGCCAGCTCACAAACCCGTTGGACAGCTGATAACACTGAAGCTTTCTTT.

This sequence joins TRBV5-1 and TRBJ2-3; 9 positions agree with TRBD2. V shed 6 bases, J shed 2 bases, and the junction held 4 bases outside the gene matches. The V gene's germline CDR1 is SGHRS and CDR2 YFSETQ. CDR3 size: 14 residues. The CDR3 bases are TGCGCCAGCAAGATAGCGGGGGTCACAGATACGCAGTATTTT. This translates into CASKIAGVTDTQYF.

The J gene is TRBJ2-7, the V gene TRBV11-1, with D perhaps matching TRBD1 (5 bases). The CDR3 contains 14 residues. Trimming shortened V by 0 bases and J by 6 bases, and 12 bases separated the two germline ends. Germline loops: CDR1 SGHAT, CDR2 FQDESV (reference sequence). The chain's CDR3 is CASSLAQGLGEQYF. In DNA form, the CDR3 reads TGTGCCAGCAGCTTAGCCCAGGGCTTGGGCGAGCAGTACTTC.

With regard to this clone: At one boundary the junction diverges from the germline segment, which might be a read error. V and J are TRBV9 and TRBJ2-5; D gene uncertain. The germline CDR1 and CDR2 sequences are SGDLS and YYNGEE. The CDR3 runs to 13 residues. CDR3 residues: CASNVMPSETQYF. In DNA, the CDR3 is TGTGCCAGCAACGTAATGCCCTCAGAGACCCAGTACTTC.

The chain has TRBV7-3 and TRBJ2-1; D uncertain. Germline lookup yields CDR1 SGHTA and CDR2 FQGTGA. V gave up 4 bases and J gave up 4 bases, with 11 bases separating them. This CDR3 has 14 residues. The CDR3 DNA is TGTGCCAGCAGCTCCCCCGGAGAATACAATGAGCAGTTCTTC. Translated, it gives CASSSPGEYNEQFF.

This clone was observed once. The rearrangement links TRBV24-1 to TRBJ2-1, with D tentatively TRBD1 (5 bases). The CDR3 extends over 15 amino acids. Deletions cut 3 bases from V and 4 bases from J, with 12 bases between. Germline V CDR1 and CDR2: KGHDR, SFDVKD. CDR3 in amino acids: CATSDVLGDYNEQFF. The CDR3 DNA reads as TGTGCCACCAGTGATGTCCTAGGGGATTACAATGAGCAGTTCTTC.

The V and J genes are TRBV9 and TRBJ2-7; D may be TRBD1 (5 bases). The CDR3 is 14 residues long. Germline V gene sequence: CDR1 SGDLS, CDR2 YYNGEE. V was clipped by 0 bases and J by 4 bases, with 11 bases between them. Here the CDR3 reads CASSVVPDKYEQYF. The CDR3 bases are TGTGCCAGCAGCGTAGTTCCGGACAAATACGAGCAGTACTTC.

This clone was picked up one time. The gene calls are TRBV19 and TRBJ2-3; D call uncertain. The germline gives CDR1 LNHDA, CDR2 SQIVND (reference sequence). The CDR3 totals 13 residues. With 3 bases removed from V and 3 bases from J, the gap between germline ends came to 7 bases. The CDR3 DNA reads as TGTGCCAGTAGTATGGGTGGGACAGATACGCAGTATTTT. Protein product: CASSMGGTDTQYF.

V gene TRBV18 combines with J gene TRBJ1-3; D not certain. The germline V gene has CDR1 KGHSH and CDR2 LQKENI. Trimming cost V 2 bases and J 0 bases, with 11 bases left between them. There are 16 residues in the CDR3. The chain's CDR3 is CASSPSGGSSGNTIYF. The DNA for the CDR3 is TGTGCCAGCTCACCATCCGGTGGGAGCTCTGGAAACACCATATATTTT.

The chain is built from TRBV13 and TRBJ1-5; the D is unclear. CDR3 length equals 15 residues. CDR1 is PRHDT, CDR2 FYEKMQ, per germline (reference sequence). Trimming removed 4 bases from V and 1 base from J, with 11 bases in between. The CDR3 DNA reads TGTGCCAGCAGCTCAAGCACAGTGAGCAATCAGCCCCAGCATTTT. This sequence encodes CASSSSTVSNQPQHF.

This clone was observed once. The chain links TRBV18 to TRBJ1-1, with TRBD1 as a possible D gene (5 bases). Trimming took 6 bases from V and 5 from J, leaving 13 bases between them. Germline V gives CDR1 KGHSH, CDR2 LQKENI. The length of the CDR3 is 13 residues. The DNA for the CDR3 is TGTGCCAGCTCTTCTGGGGGGAGAACTGAAGCTTTCTTT. Translating gives CASSSGGRTEAFF.

V gene TRBV19 combines with J gene TRBJ2-3; 9 bases line up with TRBD1. The V gene end was trimmed by 10 bases and the J gene end by 4 bases; junction bases not matched to a gene: 12. Germline CDR1 is LNHDA and CDR2 is SQIVND (reference sequence). The CDR3 contains 15 residues. The DNA of the CDR3 is TGTGCCACCGCTCGGTTGGGACAGGGAGCAGATACGCAGTATTTT. Encoded protein: CATARLGQGADTQYF.

This CDR3 reads CASSLSRRNIQYF. The CDR3 DNA follows: TGTGCCAGCAGTTTATCCCGCAGAAACATTCAGTACTTC. This chain uses TRBV28 with TRBJ2-4; D is ambiguous. CDR1 is MDHEN and CDR2 is SYDVKM in the germline V gene. Between the trimmed V and J ends, which lost 1 base and 6 bases, there was a span of 7 bases. The CDR3 spans 13 residues.

This chain joins TRBV13 and TRBJ1-1; D is perhaps TRBD1 (5 bases). The V end was cut by 6 bases, the J end by 4 bases, with 12 bases between. Per the germline V gene, CDR1 is PRHDT and CDR2 is FYEKMQ (reference sequence). This CDR3 has 13 amino acids. The CDR3 DNA reads TGTGCCAGCAGTCAGGGACGGATCACTGAAGCTTTCTTT. The encoded protein is CASSQGRITEAFF.

A single count supports this clone. V is TRBV6-2 or TRBV6-3 and J is TRBJ2-7; D might be TRBD2 (6 bases). The CDR3 covers 15 residues. Germline V gene sequence: CDR1 MNHEY, CDR2 SVGEGT. CDR3 amino acids: CVSSPRRGRAYEQYF. The CDR3 region has the DNA TGTGTTAGCAGTCCCCGGAGGGGAAGGGCTTATGAGCAGTACTTC.

The chain carries TRBV7-3 and TRBJ1-5; D is uncertain. Germline CDR1 and CDR2: SGHTA and FQGTGA. There are 13 residues in the CDR3. V lost 1 base and J 6 bases, leaving 7 bases between the germline ends. CDR3 residues: CASSLNSVQPQHF. The CDR3 bases are TGTGCCAGCAGCTTAAATTCGGTTCAGCCCCAGCATTTT.

As DNA, the CDR3 is TGCGCCAGCAGCTCCGGACAGGGAAATTCACCCCTCCACTTT. Translating it yields CASSSGQGNSPLHF. V and J are TRBV5-1 and TRBJ1-6; 8 nucleotides align to TRBD1. CDR1 SGHRS and CDR2 YFSETQ come from the germline V gene. The V gene end was trimmed by 3 bases and the J gene end by 7 bases; junction bases not matched to a gene: 3. The CDR3 consists of 14 residues.

The V call is TRBV4-3, the J call TRBJ1-2; TRBD1 matches at 10 bases. The V gene end was trimmed by 3 bases and the J gene end by 6 bases; junction bases not matched to a gene: 7. Germline CDR1 LGHNA, CDR2 YSLEER. This CDR3 region has 15 residues. CDR3 protein: CASSQQTGGRDGYTF. The CDR3, as DNA: TGCGCCAGCAGCCAGCAGACAGGGGGCAGGGATGGCTACACCTTC.

The rearrangement uses TRBV5-8 and TRBJ1-5; D remains unclear. This CDR3 is 13 amino acids long. Germline V gene lookup returns CDR1 SGHTS and CDR2 YDEGEE. V gave up 0 bases and J gave up 6 bases, with 7 bases separating them. CDR3 DNA sequence: TGTGCCAGCAGCTTGGAAAGTGGTCAGCCCCAGCATTTT. Its protein is CASSLESGQPQHF.

The chain joins TRBV12-3 or TRBV12-4 to TRBJ2-7, with unresolved D. The CDR3 covers 12 residues. V was shortened by 3 bases and J by 4 bases, with 7 bases between the two germline ends. CDR3 protein: CASSFVGYEQYF. CDR3 bases: TGTGCCAGCAGTTTTGTGGGTTACGAGCAGTACTTC.

V gene TRBV3-1 (or the pseudogene TRBV3-2) combines with J gene TRBJ2-7; D unresolved. Germline V gene lookup returns CDR1 LGHDT and CDR2 YNNKEL (reference sequence). Trimming cost V 0 bases and J 4 bases, with 10 bases left between them. The CDR3 has 14 amino acids. This chain's CDR3 is CASSQDGNGYEQYF. CDR3 DNA: TGTGCCAGCAGCCAAGATGGAAACGGATACGAGCAGTACTTC.

The gene calls are TRBV2 and TRBJ2-7; 9 positions match TRBD2. The ends lost 5 bases at V and 5 bases at J; junction bases unmatched: 10. Per the germline V gene, CDR1 is SNHLY and CDR2 is FYNNEI. The CDR3 length is 15 residues. The CDR3: CASSREVAGVHEQYF. As DNA, the CDR3 is TGTGCCAGCAGTCGGGAGGTAGCGGGAGTTCACGAGCAGTACTTC.

This clone was found once. The chain is built from TRBV4-1 and TRBJ2-1, with D tentatively TRBD1 or TRBD2 (6 bases each). Trimming stripped 0 bases from V and 0 bases from J, with 12 bases between. There are 17 residues in the CDR3. CDR1 is MGHRA, CDR2 YSYEKL, per germline. The CDR3 is CASSQERGASSYNEQFF. In DNA, the CDR3 is TGCGCCAGCAGCCAAGAGAGGGGGGCAAGCTCCTACAATGAGCAGTTCTTC.

V gene TRBV28 combines with J gene TRBJ1-4, with 11 nucleotides matching TRBD1. The CDR3 has 15 amino acids. Germline CDR1 and CDR2: MDHEN and SYDVKM. J gave up 8 bases and V 6 bases, and 8 bases lay outside the gene matches. The chain's CDR3 is CASSRTGTGGEKLFF. CDR3 sequence (DNA): TGTGCCAGCAGCCGCACCGGGACAGGGGGGGAAAAACTGTTTTTT.

The J gene is TRBJ2-1, the V gene TRBV7-6, with a weak D call TRBD1 (5 bases). This CDR3 is built from 14 residues. The germline gives CDR1 SGHVS, CDR2 FNYEAQ. V was pared by 1 base and J by 5 bases, with 9 bases between. CDR3 DNA sequence: TGTGCCAGCAGCTTAGAGGACACCAACAATGAGCAGTTCTTC. This gives the protein CASSLEDTNNEQFF.

This sequence joins TRBV6-6 and TRBJ2-7; a possible D gene is TRBD1 (5 bases). The CDR3 sequence is 14 residues long. Germline assignment: CDR1 MNHNY and CDR2 SVGAGI (reference sequence). Trimming took 2 bases from V and 3 from J, leaving 11 bases between them. The CDR3 DNA reads TGTGCCAGCAGTTACCCCTTACAGGACTACGAGCAGTACTTC. As protein: CASSYPLQDYEQYF.